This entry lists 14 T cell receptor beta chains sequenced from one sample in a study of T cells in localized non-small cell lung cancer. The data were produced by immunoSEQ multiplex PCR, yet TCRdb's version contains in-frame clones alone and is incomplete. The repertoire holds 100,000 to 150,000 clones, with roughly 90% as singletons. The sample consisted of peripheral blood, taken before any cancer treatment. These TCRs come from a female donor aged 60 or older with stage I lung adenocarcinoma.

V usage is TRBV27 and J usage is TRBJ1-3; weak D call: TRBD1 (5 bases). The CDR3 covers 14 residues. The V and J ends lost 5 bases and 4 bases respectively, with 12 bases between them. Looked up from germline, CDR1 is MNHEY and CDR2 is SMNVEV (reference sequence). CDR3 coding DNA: TGTGCCAGCAGTGCGGGACTGACCGGAAACACCATATATTTT. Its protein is CASSAGLTGNTIYF.

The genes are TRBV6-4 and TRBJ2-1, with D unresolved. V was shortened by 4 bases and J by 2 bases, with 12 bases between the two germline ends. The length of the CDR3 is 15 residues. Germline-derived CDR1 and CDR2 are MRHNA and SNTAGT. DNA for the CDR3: TGTGCCAGCAGTGTTTCTACGGAAGCCTACAATGAGCAGTTCTTC. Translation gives CASSVSTEAYNEQFF.

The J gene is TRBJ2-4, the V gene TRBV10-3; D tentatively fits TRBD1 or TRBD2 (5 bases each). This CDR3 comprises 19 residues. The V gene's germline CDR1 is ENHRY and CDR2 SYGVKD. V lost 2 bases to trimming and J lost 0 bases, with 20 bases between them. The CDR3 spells CAISENNPGPNLAKNIQYF. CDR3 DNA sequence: TGTGCCATCAGTGAGAACAATCCGGGACCCAACTTAGCCAAAAACATTCAGTACTTC.

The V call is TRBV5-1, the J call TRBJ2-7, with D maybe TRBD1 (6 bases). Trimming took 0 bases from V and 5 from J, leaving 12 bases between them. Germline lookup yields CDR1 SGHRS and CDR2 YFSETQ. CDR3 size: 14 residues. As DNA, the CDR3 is TGCGCCAGCAGCTTGGCCCCCCAGGGGAACGAGCAGTACTTC. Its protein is CASSLAPQGNEQYF.

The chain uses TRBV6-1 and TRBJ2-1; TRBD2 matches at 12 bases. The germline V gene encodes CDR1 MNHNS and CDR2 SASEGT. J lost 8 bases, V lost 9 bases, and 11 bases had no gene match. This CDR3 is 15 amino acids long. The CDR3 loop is CASPSLAGGGYEQFF. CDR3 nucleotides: TGTGCCAGTCCCTCTCTAGCGGGAGGGGGGTATGAGCAGTTCTTC.

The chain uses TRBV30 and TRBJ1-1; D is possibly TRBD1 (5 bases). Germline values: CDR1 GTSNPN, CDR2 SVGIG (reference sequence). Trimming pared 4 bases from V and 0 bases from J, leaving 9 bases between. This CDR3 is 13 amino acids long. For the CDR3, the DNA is TGTGCCTGGAATAGGGGATTGAACACTGAAGCTTTCTTT. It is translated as CAWNRGLNTEAFF.

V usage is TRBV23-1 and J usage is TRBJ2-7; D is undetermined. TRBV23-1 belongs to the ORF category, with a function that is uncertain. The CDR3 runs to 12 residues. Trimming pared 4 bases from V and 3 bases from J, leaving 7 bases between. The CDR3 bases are TGCGCCAGCAGTCCTCTCTTCTACGAGCAGTACTTC. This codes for CASSPLFYEQYF.

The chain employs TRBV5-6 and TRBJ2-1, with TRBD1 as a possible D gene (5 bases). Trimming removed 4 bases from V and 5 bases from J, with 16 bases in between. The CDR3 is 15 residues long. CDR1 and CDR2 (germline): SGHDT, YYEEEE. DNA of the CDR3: TGTGCCAGCAGCCCGCAGGGTGGAGTGAACAATGAGCAGTTCTTC. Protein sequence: CASSPQGGVNNEQFF.

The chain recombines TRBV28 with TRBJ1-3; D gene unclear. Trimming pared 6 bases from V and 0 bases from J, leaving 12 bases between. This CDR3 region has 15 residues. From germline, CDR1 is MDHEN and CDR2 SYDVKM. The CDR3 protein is CASSLGTISGNTIYF. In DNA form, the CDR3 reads TGTGCCAGCAGCCTCGGTACGATCTCTGGAAACACCATATATTTT.

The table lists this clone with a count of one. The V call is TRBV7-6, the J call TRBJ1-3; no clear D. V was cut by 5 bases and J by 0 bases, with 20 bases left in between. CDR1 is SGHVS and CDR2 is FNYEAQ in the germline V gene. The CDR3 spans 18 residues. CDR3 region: CASSPGPIQSYSGNTIYF. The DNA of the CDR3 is TGTGCCAGCAGCCCCGGGCCGATACAGTCGTACTCTGGAAACACCATATATTTT.

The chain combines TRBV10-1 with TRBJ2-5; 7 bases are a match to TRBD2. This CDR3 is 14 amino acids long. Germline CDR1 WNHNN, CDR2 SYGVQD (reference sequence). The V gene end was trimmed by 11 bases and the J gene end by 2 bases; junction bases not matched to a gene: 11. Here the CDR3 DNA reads TGCGCCGCTGATCTAGCGGACCATCAAGAGACCCAGTACTTC. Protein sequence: CAADLADHQETQYF.

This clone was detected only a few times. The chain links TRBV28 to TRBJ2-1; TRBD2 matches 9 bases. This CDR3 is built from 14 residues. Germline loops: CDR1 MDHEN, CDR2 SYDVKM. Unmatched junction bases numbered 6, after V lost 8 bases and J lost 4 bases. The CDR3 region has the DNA TGTGCCAGCTGGTCGAGCGGGAGGTACAATGAGCAGTTCTTC. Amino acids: CASWSSGRYNEQFF. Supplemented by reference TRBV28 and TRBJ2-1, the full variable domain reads DVKVTQSSRYLVKRTGEKVFLECVQDMDHENMFWYRQDPGLGLRLIYFSYDVKMKEKGDIPEGYSVSREKKERFSLILESASTNQTSMYLCASWSSGRYNEQFFGPGTRLTVL.

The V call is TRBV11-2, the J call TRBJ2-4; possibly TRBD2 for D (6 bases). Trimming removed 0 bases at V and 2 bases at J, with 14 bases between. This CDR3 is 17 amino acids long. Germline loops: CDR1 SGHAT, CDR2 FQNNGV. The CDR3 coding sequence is TGTGCCAGCAGCTTAGATCAGGCAGGGAGGACCAAAAACATTCAGTACTTC. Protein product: CASSLDQAGRTKNIQYF.

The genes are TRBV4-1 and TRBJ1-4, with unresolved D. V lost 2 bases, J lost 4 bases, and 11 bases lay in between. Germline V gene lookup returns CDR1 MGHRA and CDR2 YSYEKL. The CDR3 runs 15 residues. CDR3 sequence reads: CASSQLRGINEKLFF. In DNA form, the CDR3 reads TGCGCCAGCAGCCAACTGAGAGGGATTAATGAAAAACTGTTTTTT.